Described below is a single T cell receptor (beta chain) sequence and its context. The method was immunoSEQ multiplex PCR; TCRdb's version includes in-frame clones alone and lacks a portion of them. The sample consists of around 150,000 clones, 80% of them appearing once. These data belong to a study of blood T cell repertoires in COVID-19. From germline, CDR1 is SGHNT and CDR2 YYREEE (reference sequence). The CDR3 loop spans 16 amino acids. J was trimmed by 0 bases and V by 5 bases; bases with no gene match: 3. This TCR derives from a woman aged 60-70 years who had recovered from COVID-19. Sequencing used PBMCs or T cells enriched from blood (not recorded which). The J gene is TRBJ2-1, the V gene TRBV5-4, with 12 bases aligning to TRBD2. CDR3 coding DNA: TGTGCCAGCAGACGGACTAGCGGGGACTCCTACAATGAGCAGTTCTTC. Protein product: CASRRTSGDSYNEQFF.